Included here is one T cell receptor (beta chain) sequence, with context. These data are taken from a study of blood T cell repertoires in COVID-19. Study-level information: COVID-19 samples from acute and convalescent phases originated in the United States, Italy and Spain. T cells, B-cell-depleted T cells, or PBMCs provided the cDNA or gDNA that served as material.

How the authors handled the data: Reference gene primer amplification gave nucleated cell count estimates. The table came from immunoSEQ multiplex PCR; TCRdb's copy has only in-frame clones and leaves some out. V and J calls and clone size follow that table, whereas D and trimming were derived from the DNA. The sample includes 110,000 to 150,000 clones, roughly 90% of them seen just once. Germline V gene sequence: CDR1 LNHDA, CDR2 SQIVND (reference sequence). Between the trimmed V and J ends, which lost 1 base and 4 bases, there was a span of 6 bases. This CDR3 has 13 residues. The sequence derives from a man in his 70s with acute or convalescent COVID-19. This chain uses TRBV19 with TRBJ2-3; D remains unclear. Sequenced material: peripheral blood. CDR3 DNA sequence: TGTGCCAGTAGTATAGGACAACCAGATACGCAGTATTTT. Its protein is CASSIGQPDTQYF.